Following are 25 T cell receptor beta chains from one sample sequenced in a study of blood T cell repertoires in COVID-19. Profiling relied on immunoSEQ multiplex PCR, and the TCRdb table lists in-frame clones only, not all of them. The data show more than 300,000 clones, about 86% seen once. Sequencing was performed on peripheral blood. These receptors were taken from a woman aged 45-65 years with acute or convalescent COVID-19.

The J gene is TRBJ2-5, the V gene TRBV18; 7 positions match TRBD1. The CDR3 is 15 amino acids. V shed 4 bases and J 5 bases; nucleotides not matched to a gene: 10. Germline CDR1 KGHSH, CDR2 LQKENI. The CDR3 DNA reads TGTGCCAGCTCACTACAACAGGGGACGGGGGAGACCCAGTACTTC. Its protein is CASSLQQGTGETQYF.

The chain links TRBV27 to TRBJ2-7; D is perhaps TRBD1 (6 bases). Germline loops: CDR1 MNHEY, CDR2 SMNVEV (reference sequence). The ends were cut back, 6 bases at V and 2 bases at J, with 11 bases in the middle. CDR3 size: 13 residues. The CDR3 sequence: CASSKRTAYEQYF. The CDR3, as DNA: TGTGCCAGCAGCAAGAGGACAGCCTACGAGCAGTACTTC.

The chain couples TRBV7-3 to TRBJ2-7; 8 bases are a match to TRBD1. Germline V gene lookup returns CDR1 SGHTA and CDR2 FQGTGA. J lost 4 bases, V lost 3 bases, and 5 bases had no gene match. The CDR3 extends over 14 amino acids. The CDR3, as DNA: TGTGCCAGCAGCTTGGACAGGGCCTTGTACGAGCAGTACTTC. Translating gives CASSLDRALYEQYF.

The chain uses TRBV3-1 (or the pseudogene TRBV3-2) and TRBJ2-7; 9 nucleotides agree with TRBD1. V lost 3 bases, J lost 3 bases, and 6 bases stayed unmatched. The CDR3 loop spans 15 amino acids. Germline V CDR1 and CDR2: LGHDT, YNNKEL (reference sequence). The CDR3 sequence is CASSQERTGVYEQYV. The CDR3 region has the DNA TGTGCCAGCAGCCAGGAAAGGACAGGGGTCTACGAGCAGTACGTC.

The genes are TRBV7-9 and TRBJ2-2, with unresolved D. V was shortened by 6 bases and J by 1 base, with 15 bases between the two germline ends. Per germline, CDR1 SEHNR and CDR2 FQNEAQ (reference sequence). This CDR3 comprises 16 residues. The CDR3 DNA reads as TGTGCCAGCAGGCGGTCTCGAATCGGGAACACCGGGGAGCTGTTTTTT. This translates into CASRRSRIGNTGELFF. Combining the CDR3 with reference TRBV7-9 and TRBJ2-2 gives the whole variable domain DTGVSQNPRHKITKRGQNVTFRCDPISEHNRLYWYRQTLGQGPEFLTYFQNEAQLEKSRLLSDRFSAERPKGSFSTLEIQRTEQGDSAMYLCASRRSRIGNTGELFFGEGSRLTVL.

This chain joins TRBV14 and TRBJ1-1; D not certain. The CDR3 runs 15 residues. CDR1 is SGHDN, CDR2 FVKESK, per germline. The V gene lost 5 bases and the J gene lost 3 bases, with 16 bases spanning the gap. CDR3 DNA sequence: TGTGCCAGCAGCAGGAGGGCAGTACGGGACACTGAAGCTTTCTTT. Translation gives CASSRRAVRDTEAFF.

V gene TRBV9 combines with J gene TRBJ2-1; 11 nucleotides align to TRBD2. There are 18 residues in the CDR3. J lost 7 bases, V lost 4 bases, and 16 bases had no gene match. The V gene's germline CDR1 is SGDLS and CDR2 YYNGEE. CDR3 region: CASSLNWLAGGIGNEQFF. The CDR3 coding sequence is TGTGCCAGCAGCCTGAACTGGCTAGCGGGAGGAATAGGTAATGAGCAGTTCTTC.

The chain employs TRBV7-2 and TRBJ1-2; D perhaps matches TRBD1 (5 bases). Trimming took 6 bases from V and 2 from J, leaving 10 bases between them. Germline CDR1 is SGHTA and CDR2 is FQGNSA. This CDR3 has 13 residues. CDR3 DNA sequence: TGTGCCAGCAGACAGACAGCCAACTATGGCTACACCTTC. It codes for CASRQTANYGYTF.

The chain couples TRBV15 to TRBJ1-2, with D unclear. Trimming took 3 bases from V and 4 from J, leaving 18 bases between them. The CDR3 loop spans 16 amino acids. CDR1 and CDR2 from the germline V gene are LNHNV and YYDKDF (reference sequence). The CDR3 loop is CATSRAGFKGFYGYTF. The CDR3 bases are TGTGCCACCAGCAGGGCGGGGTTCAAGGGCTTCTATGGCTACACCTTC.

This clone has just a few counts. The chain has TRBV19 and TRBJ1-1; 7 nucleotides match TRBD1. The CDR3 extends over 13 amino acids. Germline V gene sequence: CDR1 LNHDA, CDR2 SQIVND (reference sequence). With 5 bases clipped from V and 5 bases from J, the junction kept 5 bases outside the gene matches. The CDR3 loop reads CASSPQGVTEAFF. In DNA, the CDR3 is TGTGCCAGTAGTCCCCAGGGGGTGACTGAAGCTTTCTTT.

This sequence joins TRBV28 and TRBJ1-1; tentative D call: TRBD1 (5 bases). CDR3 length: 12 residues. V was shortened by 4 bases and J by 3 bases, with 6 bases between the two germline ends. In germline, CDR1 is MDHEN, CDR2 SYDVKM. In DNA, the CDR3 is TGTGCCAGCAGTTCACAGGACACTGAAGCTTTCTTT. Protein sequence: CASSSQDTEAFF.

The CDR3 nucleotides are TGCAGCGTGTCAGACTCTGGAAACACCATATATTTT. This sequence encodes CSVSDSGNTIYF. V and J are TRBV29-1 and TRBJ1-3; D ambiguous. Trimming took off 6 bases at V and 0 bases at J, with 6 bases between the two ends. The V gene's germline CDR1 is SQVTM and CDR2 ANQGSEA. The CDR3 sequence is 12 residues long.

The J gene is TRBJ2-5, the V gene TRBV2, with 9 bases lining up with TRBD1. Germline lookup yields CDR1 SNHLY and CDR2 FYNNEI. The J segment lost 5 bases and the V segment lost 5 bases, leaving 9 bases of the junction unmatched. This CDR3 spans 15 amino acids. The CDR3 DNA follows: TGTGCCAGCAGTTCCACAGGGGGCGAGGTGGAGACCCAGTACTTC. Amino acid sequence: CASSSTGGEVETQYF.

This clone was counted many times. The chain combines TRBV9 with TRBJ2-7; TRBD2 matches 11 bases. The J segment lost 1 base and the V segment lost 4 bases, leaving 10 bases of the junction unmatched. The CDR3 has 17 amino acids. Looked up from germline, CDR1 is SGDLS and CDR2 is YYNGEE. The CDR3 sequence: CASSRGLAGGTSYEQYF. CDR3 nucleotides: TGTGCCAGCAGCCGAGGACTAGCGGGTGGTACTTCCTACGAGCAGTACTTC.

The gene calls are TRBV28 and TRBJ2-7; D is possibly TRBD1 (5 bases). This CDR3 is built from 14 residues. Germline lookup yields CDR1 MDHEN and CDR2 SYDVKM. The ends were cut back, 3 bases at V and 2 bases at J, with 11 bases in the middle. CDR3 region: CASSLSLDTYEQYF. CDR3 DNA sequence: TGTGCCAGCAGTTTGAGTCTGGACACCTACGAGCAGTACTTC.

DNA for the CDR3: TGTGCCACCAGTGACGTCTACGGCGAGCAGTACTTC. Its protein product is CATSDVYGEQYF. The V gene is TRBV24-1, the J gene TRBJ2-7, with D uncertain. The CDR3 has 12 amino acids. The V gene lost 4 bases and the J gene lost 6 bases, with 9 bases spanning the gap. Per germline, CDR1 KGHDR and CDR2 SFDVKD.

J is TRBJ2-5 and V is TRBV5-6; TRBD2 might be the D (6 bases). The CDR3 sequence is 14 residues long. CDR1 and CDR2 from the germline V gene are SGHDT and YYEEEE. Trimming removed 3 bases at V and 4 bases at J, with 13 bases between. The CDR3 region is CASSSPLEGETQYF. CDR3 DNA: TGTGCCAGCAGCTCCCCGCTGGAGGGAGAGACCCAGTACTTC.

The rearrangement uses TRBV5-4 and TRBJ1-5; 9 nucleotides match TRBD1. The CDR3 is 14 residues long. Germline CDR1 and CDR2: SGHNT and YYREEE (reference sequence). The trim removed 4 bases at V and 4 bases at J, leaving 3 bases unmatched. The CDR3 sequence: CASSTGGRNQPQHF. The CDR3, as DNA: TGTGCCAGCAGCACAGGGGGCCGGAATCAGCCCCAGCATTTT.

This clone was seen once. V and J are TRBV18 and TRBJ2-7; 8 positions match TRBD1. The J segment lost 2 bases and the V segment lost 2 bases, leaving 5 bases of the junction unmatched. The germline V gene encodes CDR1 KGHSH and CDR2 LQKENI. The length of the CDR3 is 15 residues. CDR3 DNA: TGTGCCAGCTCACCAAGACAGGGGATGGCCTACGAGCAGTACTTC. Amino acid sequence: CASSPRQGMAYEQYF.

This chain joins TRBV9 and TRBJ1-6; D is undetermined. With 1 base removed from V and 7 bases from J, the gap between germline ends came to 6 bases. The CDR3 spans 13 residues. From germline, CDR1 is SGDLS and CDR2 YYNGEE. This CDR3 is CASSVWENSPLHF. In nucleotides, the CDR3 is TGTGCCAGCAGCGTATGGGAGAATTCACCCCTCCACTTT.

This sequence joins TRBV19 and TRBJ2-3; maybe TRBD2 (6 bases). V lost 6 bases, J lost 3 bases, and 10 bases lay in between. CDR1 is LNHDA and CDR2 is SQIVND in the germline V gene (reference sequence). The CDR3 covers 13 residues. The DNA for the CDR3 is TGTGCCAGTAGCCCGGGACTTACAGATACGCAGTATTTT. Residues: CASSPGLTDTQYF.

This clone was seen only a few times. The chain carries TRBV10-3 and TRBJ1-5; D perhaps matches TRBD1 (5 bases). Trimming stripped 0 bases from V and 3 bases from J, with 15 bases between. Germline-derived CDR1 and CDR2 are ENHRY and SYGVKD. The CDR3 spans 17 residues. The CDR3 sequence: CAISESMGGGSNQPQHF. The DNA of the CDR3 is TGTGCCATCAGTGAGTCGATGGGGGGAGGCTCCAATCAGCCCCAGCATTTT.

This chain's CDR3 is CASSQGTGYGYTF. The DNA for the CDR3 is TGTGCCAGCAGCCAAGGGACAGGCTATGGCTACACCTTC. The chain combines TRBV7-6 with TRBJ1-2; TRBD1 aligns across 8 bases. Germline CDR1 reads SGHVS; CDR2 reads FNYEAQ. The CDR3 loop spans 13 amino acids. Trimming took 5 bases from V and 4 from J; bases not matched to a gene: 3.

The rearrangement joins TRBV7-9 to TRBJ2-5; 8 nucleotides match TRBD1. Germline loops: CDR1 SEHNR, CDR2 FQNEAQ (reference sequence). V was clipped by 2 bases and J by 5 bases; unmatched bases: 10. This CDR3 region has 16 residues. The DNA for the CDR3 is TGTGCCAGCAGCTTACCGTCAGGGGGCATCGGCGAGACCCAGTACTTC. This sequence encodes CASSLPSGGIGETQYF.

This clone appeared once. V and J are TRBV5-1 and TRBJ1-1, with TRBD1 identical over 9 bases. Germline lookup yields CDR1 SGHRS and CDR2 YFSETQ. J was trimmed by 6 bases and V by 4 bases; bases with no gene match: 10. This CDR3 is built from 15 residues. This CDR3 is CASSPFDRGWAEAFF. The CDR3, as DNA: TGCGCCAGCAGCCCTTTCGACAGGGGGTGGGCTGAAGCTTTCTTT.